These 8 T cell receptor beta chains came from one sample sequenced in a study of blood T cell repertoires in COVID-19. Libraries were prepared by immunoSEQ multiplex PCR; TCRdb keeps only in-frame clonotypes and omits some of them. Found here are under 150,000 clones, about 85% of them singletons; the top ten hold around two fifths. Material: peripheral blood. These receptors all stem from a human donor in a cohort sampled during active COVID-19.

In its sample, this clone was seen once. The CDR3: CASSLGAGTNTEAFF. The CDR3 DNA reads as TGTGCCAGCAGCCTGGGGGCAGGGACCAACACTGAAGCTTTCTTT. The chain couples TRBV3-1 (or the pseudogene TRBV3-2) to TRBJ1-1, with a tentative D call TRBD1 (6 bases). This CDR3 has 15 amino acids. Trimming shortened V by 4 bases and J by 2 bases, and 14 bases separated the two germline ends. The germline V gene has CDR1 LGHDT and CDR2 YNNKEL (reference sequence).

The chain joins TRBV6-5 to TRBJ2-7; D perhaps matches TRBD1 (7 bases). The CDR3 loop spans 15 amino acids. Germline CDR1 reads MNHEY; CDR2 reads SVGAGI. The germline V and J ends were trimmed by 2 bases and 1 base, with 12 bases remaining between them. This CDR3 is CASSYGTAGSYEQYF. The DNA of the CDR3 is TGTGCCAGCAGTTACGGGACAGCGGGTTCCTACGAGCAGTACTTC.

The V call is TRBV28, the J call TRBJ1-3; perhaps TRBD1 as D (6 bases). V lost 5 bases, J lost 4 bases, and 27 bases lay in between. The CDR3 covers 19 residues. CDR1 is MDHEN, CDR2 SYDVKM, per germline. This chain's CDR3 is CASSIPRTAAQGTGNTIYF. The CDR3 DNA is TGTGCCAGCAGTATCCCCCGGACAGCCGCGCAGGGAACAGGAAACACCATATATTTT.

The V call is TRBV5-4, the J call TRBJ1-1, with 7 bases identical to TRBD1. V gave up 3 bases and J gave up 6 bases; unmatched junction bases: 5. This CDR3 contains 13 residues. Germline CDR1 SGHNT, CDR2 YYREEE (reference sequence). This chain's CDR3 is CASSSGQAPEAFF. CDR3 DNA: TGTGCCAGCAGCTCCGGACAGGCTCCTGAAGCTTTCTTT. Looking up the rest from reference TRBV5-4 and TRBJ1-1 gives the full variable domain: ETGVTQSPTHLIKTRGQQVTLRCSSQSGHNTVSWYQQALGQGPQFIFQYYREEENGRGNFPPRFSGLQFPNYSSELNVNALELDDSALYLCASSSGQAPEAFFGQGTRLTVV.

The chain employs TRBV19 and TRBJ1-5; D gene uncertain. CDR1 LNHDA and CDR2 SQIVND come from the germline V gene (reference sequence). CDR3 length equals 16 residues. V dropped 2 bases and J dropped 5 bases, with 16 bases sitting between them. The chain's CDR3 is CASSIRHNSGYQPQHF. DNA for the CDR3: TGTGCCAGTAGTATAAGGCACAATTCGGGATATCAGCCCCAGCATTTT.

V gene TRBV7-8 combines with J gene TRBJ2-1, with 8 bases lining up with TRBD1. After removal of 2 bases from V and 4 bases from J, the junction contained 7 bases not matched to a gene. CDR3 length: 16 residues. Germline V gene lookup returns CDR1 SGHVS and CDR2 FQNEAQ. DNA of the CDR3: TGTGCCAGCAGCTTACCACCGGACAGGGTTTACAATGAGCAGTTCTTC. It codes for CASSLPPDRVYNEQFF.

V is TRBV28 and J is TRBJ1-5; TRBD1 matches 7 bases. The CDR3 length is 15 residues. CDR1 MDHEN and CDR2 SYDVKM come from the germline V gene. J lost 10 bases, V lost 1 base, and 10 bases had no gene match. CDR3 DNA: TGTGCCAGCAGTTTATACCCTCCAGGGGGAGGACCCCAGCATTTT. Amino acid sequence: CASSLYPPGGGPQHF.

The V gene is TRBV2, the J gene TRBJ1-2; 9 bases align to TRBD1. V lost 4 bases to trimming and J lost 2 bases; unmatched junction nucleotides: 5. The germline gives CDR1 SNHLY, CDR2 FYNNEI. CDR3 length equals 15 residues. The CDR3 spells CASSGGQGQNYGYTF. For the CDR3, the DNA is TGTGCCAGCAGTGGGGGACAGGGTCAGAACTATGGCTACACCTTC.